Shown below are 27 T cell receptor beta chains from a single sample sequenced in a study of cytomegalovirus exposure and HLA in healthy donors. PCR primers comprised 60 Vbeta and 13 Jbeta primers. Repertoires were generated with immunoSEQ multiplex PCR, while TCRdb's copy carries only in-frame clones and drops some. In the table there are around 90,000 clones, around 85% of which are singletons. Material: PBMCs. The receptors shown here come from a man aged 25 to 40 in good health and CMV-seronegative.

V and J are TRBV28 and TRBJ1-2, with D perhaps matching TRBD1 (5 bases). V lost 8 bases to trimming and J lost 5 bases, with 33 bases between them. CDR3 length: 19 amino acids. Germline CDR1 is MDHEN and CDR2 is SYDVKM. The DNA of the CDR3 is TGTGCCAGCCGCTTTGGGTTAGTAGGGGCGAATATAGTCGATTATGGCTACACCTTC. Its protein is CASRFGLVGANIVDYGYTF.

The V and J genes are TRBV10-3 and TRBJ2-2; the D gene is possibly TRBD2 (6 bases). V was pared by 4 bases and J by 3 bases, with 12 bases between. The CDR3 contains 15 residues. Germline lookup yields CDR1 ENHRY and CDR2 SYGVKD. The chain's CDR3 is CAISVEGIHTGELFF. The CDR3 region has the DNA TGTGCCATCAGTGTGGAGGGGATACACACCGGGGAGCTGTTTTTT.

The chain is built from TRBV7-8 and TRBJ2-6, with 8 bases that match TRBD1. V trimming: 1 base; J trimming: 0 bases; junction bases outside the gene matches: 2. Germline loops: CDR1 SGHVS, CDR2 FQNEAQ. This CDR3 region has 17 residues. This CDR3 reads CASSLGTGSSGANVLTF. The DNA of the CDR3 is TGTGCCAGCAGCTTAGGGACAGGGTCCTCTGGGGCCAACGTCCTGACTTTC.

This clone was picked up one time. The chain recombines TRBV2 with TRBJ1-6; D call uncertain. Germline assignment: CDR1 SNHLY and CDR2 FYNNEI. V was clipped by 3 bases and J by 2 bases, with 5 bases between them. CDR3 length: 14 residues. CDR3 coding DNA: TGTGCCAGCAGTGACCAGGCCTATAATTCACCCCTCCACTTT. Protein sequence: CASSDQAYNSPLHF.

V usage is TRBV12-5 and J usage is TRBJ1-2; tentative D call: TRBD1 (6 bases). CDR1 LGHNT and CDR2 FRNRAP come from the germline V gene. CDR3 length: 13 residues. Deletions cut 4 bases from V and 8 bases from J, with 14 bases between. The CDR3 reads CASGSGGGRGYTF. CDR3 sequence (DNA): TGTGCTAGTGGTTCGGGCGGGGGCCGCGGCTACACCTTC.

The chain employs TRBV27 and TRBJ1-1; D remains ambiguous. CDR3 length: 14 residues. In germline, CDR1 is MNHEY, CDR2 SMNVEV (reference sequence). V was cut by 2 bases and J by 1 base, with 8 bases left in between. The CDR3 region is CASSLTRGNTEAFF. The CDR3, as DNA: TGTGCCAGCAGTTTAACTAGAGGGAACACTGAAGCTTTCTTT.

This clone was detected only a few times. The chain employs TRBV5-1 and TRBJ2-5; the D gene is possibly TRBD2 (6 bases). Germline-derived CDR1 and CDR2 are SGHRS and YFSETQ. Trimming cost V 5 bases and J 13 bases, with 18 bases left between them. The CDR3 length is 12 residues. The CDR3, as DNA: TGCGCCAGCAGGGAAAGATGGGAGGAGTGGTACTTC. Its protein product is CASRERWEEWYF.

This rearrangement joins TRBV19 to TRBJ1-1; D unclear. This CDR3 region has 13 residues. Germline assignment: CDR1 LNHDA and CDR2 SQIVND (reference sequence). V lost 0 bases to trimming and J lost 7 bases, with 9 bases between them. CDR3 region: CASSIDPQREAFF. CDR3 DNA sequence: TGTGCCAGTAGTATAGATCCGCAGCGTGAAGCTTTCTTT.

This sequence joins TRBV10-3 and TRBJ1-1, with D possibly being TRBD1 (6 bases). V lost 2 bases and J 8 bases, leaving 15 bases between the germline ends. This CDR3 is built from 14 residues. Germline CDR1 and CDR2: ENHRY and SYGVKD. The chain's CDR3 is CAISEGEGEGEAFF. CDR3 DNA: TGTGCCATCAGTGAGGGTGAGGGGGAGGGAGAAGCTTTCTTT.

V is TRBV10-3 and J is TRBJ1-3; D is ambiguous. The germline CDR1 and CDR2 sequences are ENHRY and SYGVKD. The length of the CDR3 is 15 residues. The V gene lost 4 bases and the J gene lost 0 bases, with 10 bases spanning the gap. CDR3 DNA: TGTGCCATCAGTGGAGCCGGTTTCTCTGGAAACACCATATATTTT. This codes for CAISGAGFSGNTIYF.

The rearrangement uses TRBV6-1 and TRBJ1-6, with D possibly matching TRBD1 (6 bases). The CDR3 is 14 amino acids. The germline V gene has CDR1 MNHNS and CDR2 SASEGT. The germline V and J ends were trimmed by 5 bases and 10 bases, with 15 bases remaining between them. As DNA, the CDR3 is TGTGCCAGCAGTTCCCGGGACACTCGATCACCCCTCCACTTT. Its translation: CASSSRDTRSPLHF.

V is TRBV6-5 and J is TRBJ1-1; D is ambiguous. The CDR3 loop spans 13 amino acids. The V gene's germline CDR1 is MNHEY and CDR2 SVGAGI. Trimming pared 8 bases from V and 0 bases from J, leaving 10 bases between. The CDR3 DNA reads TGTGCCAGCGCACGAGTCATGAACACTGAAGCTTTCTTT. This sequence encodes CASARVMNTEAFF.

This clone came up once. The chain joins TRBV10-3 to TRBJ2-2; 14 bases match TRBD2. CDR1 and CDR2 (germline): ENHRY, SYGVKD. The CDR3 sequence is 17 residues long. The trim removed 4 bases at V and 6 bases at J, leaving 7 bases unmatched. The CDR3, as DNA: TGTGCCATCAGTGCGGGCCAGACTAGCGGGGGGGCCGGGGAGCTGTTTTTT. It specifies CAISAGQTSGGAGELFF.

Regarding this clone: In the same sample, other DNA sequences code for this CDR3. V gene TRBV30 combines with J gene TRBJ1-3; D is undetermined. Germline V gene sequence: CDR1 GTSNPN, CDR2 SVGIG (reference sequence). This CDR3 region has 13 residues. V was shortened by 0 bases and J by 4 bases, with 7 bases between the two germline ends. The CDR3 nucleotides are TGTGCCTGGAGTGTATATTCCGGAAACACCATATATTTT. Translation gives CAWSVYSGNTIYF. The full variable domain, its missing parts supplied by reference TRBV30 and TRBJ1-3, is SQTIHQWPATLVQPVGSPLSLECTVEGTSNPNLYWYRQAAGRGLQLLFYSVGIGQISSEVPQNLSASRPQDRQFILSSKKLLLSDSGFYLCAWSVYSGNTIYFGEGSWLTVV.

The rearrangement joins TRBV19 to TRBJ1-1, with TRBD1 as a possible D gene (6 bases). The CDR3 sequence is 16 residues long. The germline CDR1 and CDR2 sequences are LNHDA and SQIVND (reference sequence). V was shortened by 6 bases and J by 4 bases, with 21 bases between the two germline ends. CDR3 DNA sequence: TGTGCCAGTAGCGAAGGGAGGGGGGGTATTGGCACTGAAGCTTTCTTT. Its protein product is CASSEGRGGIGTEAFF.

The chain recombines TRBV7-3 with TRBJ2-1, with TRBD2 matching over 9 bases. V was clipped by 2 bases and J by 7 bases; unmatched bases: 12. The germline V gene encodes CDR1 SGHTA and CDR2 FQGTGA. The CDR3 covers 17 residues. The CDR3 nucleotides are TGTGCCAGCAGCTTATGGGGCGGGGGGGCCGATTTAAATGAGCAGTTCTTC. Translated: CASSLWGGGADLNEQFF.

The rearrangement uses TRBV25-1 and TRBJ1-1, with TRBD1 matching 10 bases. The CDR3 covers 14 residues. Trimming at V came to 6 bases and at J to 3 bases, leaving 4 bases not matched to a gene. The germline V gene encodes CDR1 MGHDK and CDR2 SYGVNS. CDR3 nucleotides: TGTGCCAGCAGGCGACAGGGGGCTTACACTGAAGCTTTCTTT. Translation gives CASRRQGAYTEAFF.

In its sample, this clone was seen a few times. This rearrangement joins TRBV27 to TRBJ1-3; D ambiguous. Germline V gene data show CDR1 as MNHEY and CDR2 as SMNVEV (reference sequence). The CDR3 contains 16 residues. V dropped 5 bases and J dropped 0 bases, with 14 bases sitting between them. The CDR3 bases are TGTGCCAGCAGTCCCTCCTGGCGGTTCTCTGGAAACACCATATATTTT. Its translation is CASSPSWRFSGNTIYF.

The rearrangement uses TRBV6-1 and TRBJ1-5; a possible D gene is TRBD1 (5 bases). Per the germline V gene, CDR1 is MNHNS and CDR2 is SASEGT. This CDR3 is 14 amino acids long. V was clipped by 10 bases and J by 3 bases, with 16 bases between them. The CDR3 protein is CATFRVWDNQPQHF. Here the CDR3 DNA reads TGTGCCACCTTCAGGGTATGGGACAATCAGCCCCAGCATTTT.

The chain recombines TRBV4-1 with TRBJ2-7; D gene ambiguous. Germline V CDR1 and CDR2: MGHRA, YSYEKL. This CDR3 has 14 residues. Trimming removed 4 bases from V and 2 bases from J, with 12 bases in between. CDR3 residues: CASSPRVNPYEQYF. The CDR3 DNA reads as TGCGCCAGCAGCCCCCGGGTCAACCCCTACGAGCAGTACTTC.

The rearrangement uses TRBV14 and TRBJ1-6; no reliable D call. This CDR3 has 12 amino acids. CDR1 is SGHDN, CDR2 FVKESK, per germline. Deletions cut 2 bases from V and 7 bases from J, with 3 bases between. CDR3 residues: CASSQPNSPLHF. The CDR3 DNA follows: TGTGCCAGCAGCCAACCAAATTCACCCCTCCACTTT.

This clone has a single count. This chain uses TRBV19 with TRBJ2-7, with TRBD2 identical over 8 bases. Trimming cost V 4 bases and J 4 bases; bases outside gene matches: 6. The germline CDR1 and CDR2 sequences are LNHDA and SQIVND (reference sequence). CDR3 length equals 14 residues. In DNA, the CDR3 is TGTGCCAGTAGTAATAGCGGGGCCCGTTACGAGCAGTACTTC. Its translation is CASSNSGARYEQYF.

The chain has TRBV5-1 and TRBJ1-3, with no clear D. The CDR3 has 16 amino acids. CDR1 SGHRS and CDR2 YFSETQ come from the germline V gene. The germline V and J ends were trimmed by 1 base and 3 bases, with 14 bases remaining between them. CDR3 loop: CASSLTGRKDGNTIYF. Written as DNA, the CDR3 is TGCGCCAGCAGCTTGACCGGCAGGAAAGATGGAAACACCATATATTTT.

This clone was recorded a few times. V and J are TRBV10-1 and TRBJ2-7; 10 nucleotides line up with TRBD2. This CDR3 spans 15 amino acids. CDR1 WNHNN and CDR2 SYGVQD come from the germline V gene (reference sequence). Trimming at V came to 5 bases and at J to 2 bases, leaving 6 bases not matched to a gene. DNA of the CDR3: TGCGCCAGCAGTTCCACTAGCGGGGCTACCTACGAGCAGTACTTC. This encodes CASSSTSGATYEQYF.

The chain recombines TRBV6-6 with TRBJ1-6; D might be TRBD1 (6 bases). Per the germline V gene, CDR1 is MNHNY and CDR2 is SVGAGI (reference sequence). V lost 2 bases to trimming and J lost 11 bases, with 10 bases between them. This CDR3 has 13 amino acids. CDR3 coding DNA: TGTGCCAGCAGTTACGACAGGTCAGCACCCCTCCACTTT. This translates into CASSYDRSAPLHF.

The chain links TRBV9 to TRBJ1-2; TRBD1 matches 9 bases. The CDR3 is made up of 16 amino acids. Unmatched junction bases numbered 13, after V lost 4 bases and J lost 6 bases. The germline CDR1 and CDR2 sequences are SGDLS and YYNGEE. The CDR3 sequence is CASSKARDRATNGYTF. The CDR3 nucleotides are TGTGCCAGCAGCAAAGCAAGGGACAGGGCTACAAATGGCTACACCTTC.

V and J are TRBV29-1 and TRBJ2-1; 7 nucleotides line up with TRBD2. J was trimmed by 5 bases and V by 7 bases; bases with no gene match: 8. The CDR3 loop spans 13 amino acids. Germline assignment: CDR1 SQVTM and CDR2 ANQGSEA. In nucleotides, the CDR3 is TGCAGCGGGGAGGGACCGCGCCACAATGAGCAGTTCTTC. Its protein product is CSGEGPRHNEQFF.